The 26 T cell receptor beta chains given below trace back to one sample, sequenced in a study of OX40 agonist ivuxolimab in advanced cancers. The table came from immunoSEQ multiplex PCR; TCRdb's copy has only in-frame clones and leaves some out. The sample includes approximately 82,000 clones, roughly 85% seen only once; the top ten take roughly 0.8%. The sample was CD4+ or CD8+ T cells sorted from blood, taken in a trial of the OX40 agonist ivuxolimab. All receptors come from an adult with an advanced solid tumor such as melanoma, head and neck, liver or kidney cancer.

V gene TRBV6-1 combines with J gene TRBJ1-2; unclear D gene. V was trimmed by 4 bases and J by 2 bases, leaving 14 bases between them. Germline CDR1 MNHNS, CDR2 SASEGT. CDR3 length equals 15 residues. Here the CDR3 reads CASSATSGGNYGYTF. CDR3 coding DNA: TGTGCCAGCAGTGCTACCTCGGGAGGGAACTATGGCTACACCTTC.

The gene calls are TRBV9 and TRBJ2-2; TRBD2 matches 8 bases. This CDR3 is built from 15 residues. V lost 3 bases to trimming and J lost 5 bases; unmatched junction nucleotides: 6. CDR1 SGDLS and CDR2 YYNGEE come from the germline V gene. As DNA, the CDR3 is TGTGCCAGCAGCGGAGCGGGGGCCCTGACCGGGGAGCTGTTTTTT. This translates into CASSGAGALTGELFF.

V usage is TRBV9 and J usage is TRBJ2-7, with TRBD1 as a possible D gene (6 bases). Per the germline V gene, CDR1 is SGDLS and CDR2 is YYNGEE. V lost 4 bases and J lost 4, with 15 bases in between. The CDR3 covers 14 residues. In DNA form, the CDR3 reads TGTGCCAGCAGCCCGGGACACAGTACTTACGAGCAGTACTTC. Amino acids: CASSPGHSTYEQYF. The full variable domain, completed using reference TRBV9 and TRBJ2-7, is DSGVTQTPKHLITATGQRVTLRCSPRSGDLSVYWYQQSLDQGLQFLIQYYNGEERAKGNILERFSAQQFPDLHSELNLSSLELGDSALYFCASSPGHSTYEQYFGPGTRLTVT.

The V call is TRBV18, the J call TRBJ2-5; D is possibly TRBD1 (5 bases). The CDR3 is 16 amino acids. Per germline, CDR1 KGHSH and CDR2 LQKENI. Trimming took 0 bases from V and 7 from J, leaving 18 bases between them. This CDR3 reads CASSPPGQRGLGTQYF. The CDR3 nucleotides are TGTGCCAGCTCACCACCCGGGCAAAGGGGCCTGGGGACCCAGTACTTC.

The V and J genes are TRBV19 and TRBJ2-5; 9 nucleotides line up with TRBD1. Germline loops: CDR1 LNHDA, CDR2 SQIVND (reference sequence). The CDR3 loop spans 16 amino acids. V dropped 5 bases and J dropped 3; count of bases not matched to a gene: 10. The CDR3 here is CASSLSQGASEETQYF. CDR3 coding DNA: TGTGCCAGTAGTTTATCACAGGGGGCTTCGGAAGAGACCCAGTACTTC.

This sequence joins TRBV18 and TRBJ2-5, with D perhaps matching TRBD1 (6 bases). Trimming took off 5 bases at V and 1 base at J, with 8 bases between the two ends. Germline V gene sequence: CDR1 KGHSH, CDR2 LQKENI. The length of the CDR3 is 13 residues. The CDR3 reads CASSWTAQETQYF. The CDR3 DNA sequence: TGTGCCAGCTCATGGACAGCCCAAGAGACCCAGTACTTC.

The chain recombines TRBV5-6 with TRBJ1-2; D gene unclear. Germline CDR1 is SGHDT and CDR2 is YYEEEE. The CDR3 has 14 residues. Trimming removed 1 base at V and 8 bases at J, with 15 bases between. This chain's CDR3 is CASSLLSPVRGYTF. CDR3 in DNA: TGTGCCAGCAGCTTGTTATCACCCGTGAGGGGCTACACCTTC.

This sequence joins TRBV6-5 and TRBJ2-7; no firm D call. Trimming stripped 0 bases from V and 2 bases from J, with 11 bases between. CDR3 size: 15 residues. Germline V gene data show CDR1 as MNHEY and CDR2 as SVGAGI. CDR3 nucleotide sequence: TGTGCCAGCAGTTACTCCGCGGCAAGCCCCTACGAGCAGTACTTC. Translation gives CASSYSAASPYEQYF.

CDR3 amino acids: CASSSGQGAIVREQFF. In DNA, the CDR3 is TGTGCCAGCAGCTCAGGACAGGGGGCCATTGTTCGCGAGCAGTTCTTC. The J gene is TRBJ2-1, the V gene TRBV7-2; 11 positions match TRBD1. The CDR3 is 16 residues long. Germline assignment: CDR1 SGHTA and CDR2 FQGNSA. Trimming removed 4 bases from V and 10 bases from J; junction bases left unmatched: 12.

The CDR3 bases are TGTGCCAGCAGCCAGTTAGCAGCCGACTATGGCTACACCTTC. It is translated as CASSQLAADYGYTF. The chain links TRBV4-2 to TRBJ1-2; D gene ambiguous. The CDR3 is 14 residues long. CDR1 is LGHNA, CDR2 YNFKEQ, per germline. Between the trimmed V and J ends, which lost 3 bases and 3 bases, there was a span of 11 bases.

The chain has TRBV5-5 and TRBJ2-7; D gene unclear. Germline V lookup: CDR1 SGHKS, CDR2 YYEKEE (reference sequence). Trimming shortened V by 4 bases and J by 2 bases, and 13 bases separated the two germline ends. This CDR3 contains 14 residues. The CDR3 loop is CASSPSIVTYEQYF. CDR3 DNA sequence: TGTGCCAGCAGCCCCAGCATCGTTACCTACGAGCAGTACTTC.

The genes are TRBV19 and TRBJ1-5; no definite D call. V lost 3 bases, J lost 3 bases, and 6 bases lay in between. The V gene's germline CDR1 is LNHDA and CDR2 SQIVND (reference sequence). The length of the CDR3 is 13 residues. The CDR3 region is CASSMQVNQPQHF. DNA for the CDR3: TGTGCCAGTAGTATGCAGGTCAATCAGCCCCAGCATTTT.

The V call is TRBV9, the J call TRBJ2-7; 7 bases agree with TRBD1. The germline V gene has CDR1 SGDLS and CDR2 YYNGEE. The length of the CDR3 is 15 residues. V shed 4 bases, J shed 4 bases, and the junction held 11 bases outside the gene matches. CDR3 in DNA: TGTGCCAGCAGCACCTTGGGGGACAGCGCTTACGAGCAGTACTTC. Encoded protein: CASSTLGDSAYEQYF.

CDR3 in DNA: TGTGCCAGCAGCCTCCTCAGCGGGGAAAGCACAGATACGCAGTATTTT. Amino acids: CASSLLSGESTDTQYF. The chain couples TRBV9 to TRBJ2-3; 7 bases match TRBD2. CDR1 and CDR2 from the germline V gene are SGDLS and YYNGEE. Losses at the gene ends were 4 bases for V and 0 bases for J; bases not matched to a gene: 8. CDR3 length equals 16 residues.

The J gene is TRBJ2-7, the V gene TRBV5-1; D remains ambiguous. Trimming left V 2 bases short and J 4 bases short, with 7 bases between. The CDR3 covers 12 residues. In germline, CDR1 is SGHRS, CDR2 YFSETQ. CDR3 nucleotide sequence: TGCGCCAGCAGCTTTTCAGAATACGAGCAGTACTTC. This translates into CASSFSEYEQYF.

In nucleotides, the CDR3 is TGCGCCAGCAGGTATGAGGTACAGTACACTGAAGCTTTCTTT. Residues: CASRYEVQYTEAFF. The rearrangement links TRBV5-1 to TRBJ1-1; D gene unclear. V was clipped by 5 bases and J by 3 bases, with 14 bases between them. This CDR3 has 14 amino acids. Germline values: CDR1 SGHRS, CDR2 YFSETQ.

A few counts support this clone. The CDR3 DNA sequence: TGTGCCAGCAGTGCGGGACAGGGACTCGAAAAACTGTTTTTT. As protein: CASSAGQGLEKLFF. The gene calls are TRBV25-1 and TRBJ1-4, with 9 nucleotides matching TRBD1. V shed 4 bases and J 8 bases; nucleotides not matched to a gene: 5. Germline V gene data show CDR1 as MGHDK and CDR2 as SYGVNS. The CDR3 loop spans 14 amino acids.

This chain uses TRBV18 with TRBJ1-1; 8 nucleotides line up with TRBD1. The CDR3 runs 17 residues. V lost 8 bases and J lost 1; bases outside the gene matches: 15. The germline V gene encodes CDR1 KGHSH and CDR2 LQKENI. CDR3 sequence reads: CASRSEDRVSWNTEAFF. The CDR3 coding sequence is TGTGCCAGCCGCTCGGAGGACAGGGTTTCATGGAACACTGAAGCTTTCTTT.

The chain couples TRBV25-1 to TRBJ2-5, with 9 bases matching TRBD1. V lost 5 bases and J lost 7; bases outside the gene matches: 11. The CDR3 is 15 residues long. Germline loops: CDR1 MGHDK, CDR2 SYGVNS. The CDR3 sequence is CASSQAGTGKGTQYF. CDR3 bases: TGTGCCAGCAGTCAAGCCGGGACAGGGAAGGGGACCCAGTACTTC.

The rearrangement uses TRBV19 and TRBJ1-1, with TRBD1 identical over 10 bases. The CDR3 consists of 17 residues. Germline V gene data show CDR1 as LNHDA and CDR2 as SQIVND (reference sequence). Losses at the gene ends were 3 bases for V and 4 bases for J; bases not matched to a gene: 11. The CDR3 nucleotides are TGTGCCAGTAGTATGACGACAGGGGGCCTCGGCGGCACTGAAGCTTTCTTT. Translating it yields CASSMTTGGLGGTEAFF. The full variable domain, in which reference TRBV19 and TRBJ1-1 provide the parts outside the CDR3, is DGGITQSPKYLFRKEGQNVTLSCEQNLNHDAMYWYRQDPGQGLRLIYYSQIVNDFQKGDIAEGYSVSREKKESFPLTVTSAQKNPTAFYLCASSMTTGGLGGTEAFFGQGTRLTVV.

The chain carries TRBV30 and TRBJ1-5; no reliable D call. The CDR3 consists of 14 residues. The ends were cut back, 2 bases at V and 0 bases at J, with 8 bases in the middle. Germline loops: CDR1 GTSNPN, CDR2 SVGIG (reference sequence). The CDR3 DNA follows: TGTGCCTGGAGTAGCCCGGGTAGCAATCAGCCCCAGCATTTT. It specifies CAWSSPGSNQPQHF.

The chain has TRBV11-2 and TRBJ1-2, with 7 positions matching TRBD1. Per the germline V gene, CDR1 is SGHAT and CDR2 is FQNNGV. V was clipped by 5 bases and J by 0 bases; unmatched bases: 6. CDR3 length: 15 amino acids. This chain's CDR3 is CASSRPGQPNYGYTF. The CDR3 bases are TGTGCCAGCAGCCGACCGGGACAGCCTAACTATGGCTACACCTTC.

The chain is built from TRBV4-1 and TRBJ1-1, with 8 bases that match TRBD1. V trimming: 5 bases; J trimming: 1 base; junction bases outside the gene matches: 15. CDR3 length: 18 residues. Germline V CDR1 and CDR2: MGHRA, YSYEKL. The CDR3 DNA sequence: TGCGCCAGCAGCACCTTGGACAGGGTCGGGGAGGAGAACACTGAAGCTTTCTTT. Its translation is CASSTLDRVGEENTEAFF.

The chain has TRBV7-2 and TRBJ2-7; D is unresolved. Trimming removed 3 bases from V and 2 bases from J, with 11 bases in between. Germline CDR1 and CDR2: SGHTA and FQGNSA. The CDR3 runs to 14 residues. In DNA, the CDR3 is TGTGCCAGCAGCTTGGAAAGAATGGCCTACGAGCAGTACTTC. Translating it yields CASSLERMAYEQYF.

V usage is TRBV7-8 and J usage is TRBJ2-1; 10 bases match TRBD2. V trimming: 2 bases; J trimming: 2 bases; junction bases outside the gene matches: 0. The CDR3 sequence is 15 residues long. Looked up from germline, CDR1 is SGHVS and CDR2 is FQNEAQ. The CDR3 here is CASSLSGGAYNEQFF. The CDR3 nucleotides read TGTGCCAGCAGCTTAAGCGGGGGGGCCTACAATGAGCAGTTCTTC.

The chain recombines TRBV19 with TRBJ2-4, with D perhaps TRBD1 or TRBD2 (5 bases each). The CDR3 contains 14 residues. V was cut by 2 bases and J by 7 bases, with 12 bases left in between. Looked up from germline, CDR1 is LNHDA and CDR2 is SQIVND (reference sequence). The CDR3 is CASSIMGRRNIQYF. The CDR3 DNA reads TGTGCCAGTAGTATAATGGGGCGGAGGAACATTCAGTACTTC.